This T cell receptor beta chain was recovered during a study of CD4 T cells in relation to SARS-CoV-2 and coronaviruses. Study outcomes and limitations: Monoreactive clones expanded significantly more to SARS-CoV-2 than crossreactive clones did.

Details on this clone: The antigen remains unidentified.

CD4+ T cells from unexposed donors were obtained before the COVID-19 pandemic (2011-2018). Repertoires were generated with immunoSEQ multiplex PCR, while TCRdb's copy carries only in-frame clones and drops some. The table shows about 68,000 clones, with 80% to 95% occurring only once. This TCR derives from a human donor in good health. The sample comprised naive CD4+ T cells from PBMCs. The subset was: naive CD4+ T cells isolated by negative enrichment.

The CDR3 here is CASLQRGARNEQFF. The CDR3 bases are TGTGCCAGCCTACAGCGGGGGGCCAGGAATGAGCAGTTCTTC. This chain uses TRBV6-5 with TRBJ2-1; TRBD2 matches at 9 bases. CDR1 and CDR2 (germline): MNHEY, SVGAGI. The CDR3 totals 14 residues. The J segment lost 7 bases and the V segment lost 8 bases, leaving 9 bases of the junction unmatched.